This T cell receptor beta chain is drawn from a study of molecular identifiers for immune sequencing clone quantification. Broader study findings: The share of molecules held by clones above 20 RNA copies was over 99% in effector cells and under 1% in naive cells.

One entry per CDR3 protein results from TCRdb running MiXCR on the PCR reads. The sample includes about 510,000 distinct CDR3 sequences, around 25% of them seen just once. This clonotype was observed many times. The antigen remains undetermined. This CDR3 comprises 15 residues. Trimming shortened V by 1 base and J by 1 base, and 9 bases separated the two germline ends. CDR1 MGHRA and CDR2 YSYEKL come from the germline V gene. The sequence was obtained from a human donor in good health. Some libraries in this study had Jurkat cell RNA spiked in. The genes are TRBV4-1 and TRBJ2-3; D is uncertain. The sample was naive CD8+ T cells from blood, with Jurkat cell RNA spiked in. Subset described: FACS-sorted CD8+CD4-CCR7+CD45RA+ naive T cells. The CDR3 nucleotides are TGCGCCAGCAGCCAAGGGGGTTCGGGCACAGATACGCAGTATTTT. This codes for CASSQGGSGTDTQYF.